Following are 18 T cell receptor beta chains from one sample sequenced in a study of blood T cell repertoires in COVID-19. Method: immunoSEQ multiplex PCR; TCRdb's copy keeps in-frame clones and lacks some. The sample contains around 40,000 clones, about 85% of which appear only once. Sequencing was performed on peripheral blood. The origin of the receptors is a man in his sixties with COVID-19, enrolled during active disease.

The chain employs TRBV18 and TRBJ2-2, with D possibly matching TRBD1 (5 bases). The V end lost 8 bases, the J end lost 4 bases, and 14 bases lay between the germline ends. CDR1 and CDR2 (germline): KGHSH, LQKENI. This CDR3 spans 14 amino acids. The DNA for the CDR3 is TGTGCCAGCACGCGAGACAGATCCACCGGGGAGCTGTTTTTT. It translates to CASTRDRSTGELFF.

The chain has TRBV6-4 and TRBJ1-2; 12 positions agree with TRBD1. CDR1 and CDR2 from the germline V gene are MRHNA and SNTAGT. Trimming took 2 bases from V and 7 from J; bases not matched to a gene: 5. This CDR3 region has 15 residues. The CDR3 protein is CASSDGTGGLSGYTF. The CDR3 DNA follows: TGTGCCAGCAGTGACGGGACAGGGGGCCTCAGTGGCTACACCTTC.

V gene TRBV5-1 combines with J gene TRBJ2-7; TRBD1 matches 8 bases. Trimming took 8 bases from V and 1 from J; bases not matched to a gene: 5. Germline V CDR1 and CDR2: SGHRS, YFSETQ. The CDR3 contains 13 residues. The CDR3, as DNA: TGCGCCAGTCAGTGGACAGGGTCCTACGAGCAGTACTTC. Residues: CASQWTGSYEQYF. Supplemented by reference TRBV5-1 and TRBJ2-7, the full variable domain reads KAGVTQTPRYLIKTRGQQVTLSCSPISGHRSVSWYQQTPGQGLQFLFEYFSETQRNKGNFPGRFSGRQFSNSRSEMNVSTLELGDSALYLCASQWTGSYEQYFGPGTRLTVT.

CDR3 nucleotide sequence: TGTGCCAGCAGCTCCCAGATTGAGCAGTACTTC. Amino acids: CASSSQIEQYF. The chain carries TRBV5-6 and TRBJ2-7; D ambiguous. The CDR3 extends over 11 amino acids. Per germline, CDR1 SGHDT and CDR2 YYEEEE. The ends were cut back, 3 bases at V and 7 bases at J, with 8 bases in the middle.

This rearrangement joins TRBV29-1 to TRBJ1-1, with TRBD1 matching 8 bases. Germline trimming cut 6 bases from V and 3 bases from J; bases unmatched to any gene: 6. This CDR3 has 13 residues. The germline CDR1 and CDR2 sequences are SQVTM and ANQGSEA. CDR3 nucleotide sequence: TGCAGCGTCAGGGACAGGTCTTACACTGAAGCTTTCTTT. This gives the protein CSVRDRSYTEAFF.

J is TRBJ2-7 and V is TRBV5-1; 7 bases are a match to TRBD2. The CDR3 sequence is 15 residues long. In germline, CDR1 is SGHRS, CDR2 YFSETQ. The V segment lost 4 bases and the J segment 0 bases; nucleotides outside the gene matches: 7. CDR3 nucleotide sequence: TGCGCCAGCAGCCCTACCCCGGGGGGCTCCTACGAGCAGTACTTC. This sequence encodes CASSPTPGGSYEQYF.

The J gene is TRBJ2-6, the V gene TRBV6-1; D perhaps matches TRBD2 (5 bases). The CDR3 runs to 12 residues. Germline CDR1 MNHNS, CDR2 SASEGT. V lost 3 bases to trimming and J lost 11 bases, with 8 bases between them. This CDR3 is CASSETGDVLTF. The CDR3 nucleotides are TGTGCCAGCAGTGAGACCGGGGACGTCCTGACTTTC.

The V gene is TRBV30, the J gene TRBJ2-2; D is possibly TRBD1 (5 bases). Germline values: CDR1 GTSNPN, CDR2 SVGIG (reference sequence). The ends were cut back, 2 bases at V and 2 bases at J, with 9 bases in the middle. The CDR3 is 14 amino acids. CDR3: CAWSMGLNTGELFF. The CDR3 DNA is TGTGCCTGGAGTATGGGGCTAAACACCGGGGAGCTGTTTTTT.

In DNA form, the CDR3 reads TGTGCCAGCAGCTTAGTCCCGGGGACTTATTCTTACGAGCAGTACTTC. This gives the protein CASSLVPGTYSYEQYF. The rearrangement links TRBV7-2 to TRBJ2-7; tentative D call: TRBD2 (6 bases). Germline CDR1 SGHTA, CDR2 FQGNSA. This CDR3 is 16 amino acids long. V was shortened by 1 base and J by 4 bases, with 17 bases between the two germline ends. Complete variable domain (other parts from reference TRBV7-2 and TRBJ2-7): GAGVSQSPSNKVTEKGKDVELRCDPISGHTALYWYRQSLGQGLEFLIYFQGNSAPDKSGLPSDRFSAERTGGSVSTLTIQRTQQEDSAVYLCASSLVPGTYSYEQYFGPGTRLTVT.

The table lists this clone with a count of one. This rearrangement joins TRBV27 to TRBJ2-1; 9 nucleotides match TRBD2. The CDR3 consists of 17 residues. With 6 bases clipped from V and 6 bases from J, the junction kept 15 bases outside the gene matches. Germline lookup yields CDR1 MNHEY and CDR2 SMNVEV (reference sequence). The CDR3 nucleotides are TGTGCCAGCAGCCACCTCCCTAGCGGGACAAGGTCCAATGAGCAGTTCTTC. It specifies CASSHLPSGTRSNEQFF.

This clone appeared a few times. The CDR3 region is CASSSSGTGVNNEQFF. The CDR3, as DNA: TGCGCCAGCAGTTCTTCCGGGACAGGGGTCAACAATGAGCAGTTCTTC. The V and J genes are TRBV10-1 and TRBJ2-1, with 10 bases that match TRBD1. In germline, CDR1 is WNHNN, CDR2 SYGVQD (reference sequence). The CDR3 extends over 16 amino acids. J was trimmed by 5 bases and V by 5 bases; bases with no gene match: 9.

This clone was observed a few times. V usage is TRBV11-2 and J usage is TRBJ2-5, with unresolved D. Trimming shortened V by 1 base and J by 2 bases, and 2 bases separated the two germline ends. Looked up from germline, CDR1 is SGHAT and CDR2 is FQNNGV. This CDR3 comprises 12 residues. CDR3 nucleotide sequence: TGTGCCAGCAGCTTAGTACAAGAGACCCAGTACTTC. Protein product: CASSLVQETQYF.

This clone came up once. The chain combines TRBV5-5 with TRBJ1-5; possibly TRBD1 for D (5 bases). Deletions cut 4 bases from V and 5 bases from J, with 19 bases between. Germline CDR1 and CDR2: SGHKS and YYEKEE (reference sequence). The CDR3 runs 16 residues. The CDR3 DNA follows: TGTGCCAGCAGCATAGCACAGGTTAGGGCTGATCAGCCCCAGCATTTT. It translates to CASSIAQVRADQPQHF. The whole variable domain, remainder taken from reference TRBV5-5 and TRBJ1-5, is DAGVTQSPTHLIKTRGQQVTLRCSPISGHKSVSWYQQVLGQGPQFIFQYYEKEERGRGNFPDRFSARQFPNYSSELNVNALLLGDSALYLCASSIAQVRADQPQHFGDGTRLSIL.

This clone was picked up one time. The V and J genes are TRBV19 and TRBJ1-1; D gene uncertain. CDR1 and CDR2 (germline): LNHDA, SQIVND (reference sequence). The CDR3 runs 13 residues. V gave up 3 bases and J gave up 5 bases, with 10 bases separating them. This CDR3 reads CASSIWSGTEAFF. DNA for the CDR3: TGTGCCAGTAGTATTTGGTCGGGGACTGAAGCTTTCTTT.

This sequence joins TRBV5-4 and TRBJ2-1, with TRBD2 as a possible D gene (6 bases). Per the germline V gene, CDR1 is SGHNT and CDR2 is YYREEE (reference sequence). The CDR3 length is 15 residues. Trimming left V 0 bases short and J 8 bases short, with 15 bases between. The CDR3 loop reads CASSLEPGVLDEQFF. For the CDR3, the DNA is TGTGCCAGCAGCTTGGAGCCGGGAGTTCTGGATGAGCAGTTCTTC. The full variable domain, with the rest looked up from reference TRBV5-4 and TRBJ2-1, is ETGVTQSPTHLIKTRGQQVTLRCSSQSGHNTVSWYQQALGQGPQFIFQYYREEENGRGNFPPRFSGLQFPNYSSELNVNALELDDSALYLCASSLEPGVLDEQFFGPGTRLTVL.

The sample holds a few counts of this clone. The V gene is TRBV19, the J gene TRBJ1-3; 9 bases agree with TRBD1. V lost 3 bases and J lost 4; bases outside the gene matches: 1. In germline, CDR1 is LNHDA, CDR2 SQIVND (reference sequence). The CDR3 has 14 residues. The chain's CDR3 is CASSITGGGNTIYF. The CDR3 DNA reads as TGTGCCAGTAGTATTACAGGGGGCGGAAACACCATATATTTT.

The genes are TRBV6-1 and TRBJ1-6; 9 bases fit TRBD1. Germline assignment: CDR1 MNHNS and CDR2 SASEGT. V dropped 3 bases and J dropped 5; count of bases not matched to a gene: 8. The CDR3 contains 17 residues. CDR3 sequence: CASSEIRTGVNNSPLHF. The CDR3 nucleotides are TGTGCCAGCAGTGAGATCAGGACAGGGGTAAATAATTCACCCCTCCACTTT.

The rearrangement links TRBV6-5 to TRBJ2-5; no firm D call. V was pared by 5 bases and J by 0 bases, with 7 bases between. The germline V gene has CDR1 MNHEY and CDR2 SVGAGI. The CDR3 is 13 amino acids. CDR3 in amino acids: CASSREYQETQYF. In DNA, the CDR3 is TGTGCCAGCAGTAGAGAGTACCAAGAGACCCAGTACTTC.